Presented here are 12 T cell receptor beta chains from one specimen sequenced in a study of shared clonotypes between healthy human individuals. Method: immunoSEQ multiplex PCR; TCRdb's copy keeps in-frame clones and lacks some. Of 85,000 to 100,000 clones in the sample, almost 70% were seen once. Sequencing was done on a sample of memory CD8+ T cells sorted from blood. Sample subset: CD45RO+ cells pooled with CCR7-negative TemRA cells. The receptors shown here come from a man aged 25 to 45 in good health.

The chain has TRBV7-8 and TRBJ2-7, with 9 bases matching TRBD1. This CDR3 has 16 residues. V was pared by 5 bases and J by 7 bases, with 15 bases of the junction left unmatched. Germline CDR1 SGHVS, CDR2 FQNEAQ. The CDR3 DNA reads as TGTGCCAGCAGCGGAGGGACAGGGACAGGTAATTGGGAGCAGTACTTC. Translating it yields CASSGGTGTGNWEQYF. The full variable domain, with the rest looked up from reference TRBV7-8 and TRBJ2-7, is GAGVSQSPRYKVAKRGQDVALRCDPISGHVSLFWYQQALGQGPEFLTYFQNEAQLDKSGLPSDRFFAERPEGSVSTLKIQRTQQEDSAVYLCASSGGTGTGNWEQYFGPGTRLTVT.

The chain combines TRBV11-1 with TRBJ2-7; TRBD2 matches at 14 bases. The germline V gene encodes CDR1 SGHAT and CDR2 FQDESV (reference sequence). V trimming: 4 bases; J trimming: 4 bases; junction bases outside the gene matches: 9. CDR3 size: 17 residues. CDR3 bases: TGTGCCAGCAGCTCTACGACTAGCGGGAGGGCCGAGTACGAGCAGTACTTC. Residues: CASSSTTSGRAEYEQYF.

This chain links TRBV18 with TRBJ2-3; D is perhaps TRBD2 (5 bases). CDR1 and CDR2 (germline): KGHSH, LQKENI. V was pared by 3 bases and J by 2 bases, with 15 bases between. The CDR3 has 16 amino acids. Here the CDR3 reads CASSPDRAGHTDTQYF. The CDR3 DNA is TGTGCCAGCTCACCTGACCGGGCGGGCCACACAGATACGCAGTATTTT. Filled out from reference TRBV18 and TRBJ2-3, the complete variable domain reads NAGVMQNPRHLVRRRGQEARLRCSPMKGHSHVYWYRQLPEEGLKFMVYLQKENIIDESGMPKERFSAEFPKEGPSILRIQQVVRGDSAAYFCASSPDRAGHTDTQYFGPGTRLTVL.

This clone showed up just once. The chain uses TRBV7-2 and TRBJ1-2; D gene unclear. The CDR3 is 13 residues long. Germline V gives CDR1 SGHTA, CDR2 FQGNSA. Trimming stripped 1 base from V and 4 bases from J, with 7 bases between. Here the CDR3 reads CASSLEPAYGYTF. As DNA, the CDR3 is TGTGCCAGCAGCTTAGAACCGGCCTATGGCTACACCTTC.

The chain recombines TRBV7-8 with TRBJ1-1; TRBD1 aligns across 7 bases. Germline CDR1 and CDR2: SGHVS and FQNEAQ. The V gene end was trimmed by 1 base and the J gene end by 11 bases; junction bases not matched to a gene: 4. The CDR3 consists of 12 residues. The DNA for the CDR3 is TGTGCCAGCAGCTTAGACAGGGGACGGGCTTTCTTT. This sequence encodes CASSLDRGRAFF.

V is TRBV11-2 and J is TRBJ1-2, with 7 bases identical to TRBD1. The CDR3 consists of 14 residues. The germline V gene has CDR1 SGHAT and CDR2 FQNNGV. With 5 bases clipped from V and 3 bases from J, the junction kept 6 bases outside the gene matches. The CDR3 DNA reads TGTGCCAGCAGCGCCCCCGGACAGGACTATGGCTACACCTTC. Translated, it gives CASSAPGQDYGYTF.

The rearrangement links TRBV5-6 to TRBJ2-1, with TRBD1 matching over 9 bases. The CDR3 length is 16 residues. The J segment lost 6 bases and the V segment lost 1 base, leaving 8 bases of the junction unmatched. Per germline, CDR1 SGHDT and CDR2 YYEEEE. CDR3 protein: CASSLNRGLAGNEQFF. The CDR3 DNA is TGTGCCAGCAGCTTGAACAGGGGGCTAGCTGGCAATGAGCAGTTCTTC.

A note on this clone: This same CDR3 is encoded by further DNA sequences in the sample. This rearrangement joins TRBV6-4 to TRBJ2-1; 9 bases fit TRBD2. The CDR3 sequence is 15 residues long. CDR1 is MRHNA and CDR2 is SNTAGT in the germline V gene. Trimming cost V 6 bases and J 3 bases; bases outside gene matches: 6. The DNA for the CDR3 is TGTGCCAGCAGCGAGGCGGGAGGGAGCTACAATGAGCAGTTCTTC. Protein product: CASSEAGGSYNEQFF.

The chain has TRBV6-5 and TRBJ1-3; possibly TRBD1 for D (6 bases). The CDR3 is made up of 14 amino acids. V lost 7 bases, J lost 4 bases, and 14 bases lay in between. CDR1 is MNHEY and CDR2 is SVGAGI in the germline V gene. The CDR3 here is CASNLQGVGNTIYF. DNA for the CDR3: TGTGCCAGCAATCTACAGGGAGTAGGAAACACCATATATTTT.

This clone was observed a few times. This chain uses TRBV6-4 with TRBJ2-7, with a possible D match to TRBD2 (6 bases). The CDR3 sequence is 14 residues long. V dropped 7 bases and J dropped 6 bases, with 19 bases sitting between them. Germline CDR1 MRHNA, CDR2 SNTAGT. CDR3: CASIPGGTLGEQYF. CDR3 DNA: TGTGCCAGCATTCCTGGGGGGACTTTGGGCGAGCAGTACTTC.

The J gene is TRBJ2-6, the V gene TRBV6-1, with TRBD1 matching over 7 bases. The trim removed 1 base at V and 2 bases at J, leaving 2 bases unmatched. The CDR3 has 16 amino acids. Germline V gives CDR1 MNHNS, CDR2 SASEGT. The CDR3 DNA follows: TGTGCCAGCAGTGAAGAGACAGGGACTGGGGCCAACGTCCTGACTTTC. Protein product: CASSEETGTGANVLTF.

The CDR3: CASSLGGLSNYEQYF. The CDR3 nucleotides are TGTGCCAGCAGTTTAGGGGGGCTCTCTAACTACGAGCAGTACTTC. The chain recombines TRBV28 with TRBJ2-7, with D possibly called TRBD1 or TRBD2 (6 bases each). The CDR3 sequence is 15 residues long. With 2 bases removed from V and 3 bases from J, the gap between germline ends came to 14 bases. The V gene's germline CDR1 is MDHEN and CDR2 SYDVKM.